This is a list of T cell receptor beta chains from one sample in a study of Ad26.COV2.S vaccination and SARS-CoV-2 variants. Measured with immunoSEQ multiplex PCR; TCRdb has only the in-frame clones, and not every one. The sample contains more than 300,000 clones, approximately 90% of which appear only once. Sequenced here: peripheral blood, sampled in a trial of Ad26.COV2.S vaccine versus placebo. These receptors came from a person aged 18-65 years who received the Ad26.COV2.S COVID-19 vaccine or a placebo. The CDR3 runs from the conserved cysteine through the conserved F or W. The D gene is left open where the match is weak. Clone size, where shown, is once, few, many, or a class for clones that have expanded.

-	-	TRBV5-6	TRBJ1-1	TGTGCCAGCAGCTTAGGGACTCTCTCGGGAGGCACTGAAGCTTTCTTT	CASSLGTLSGGTEAFF
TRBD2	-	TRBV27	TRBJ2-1	TGTGCCAGCAGAAGACTAGCGGGACTCCCTAATGAGCAGTTCTTC	CASRRLAGLPNEQFF
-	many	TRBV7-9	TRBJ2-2	TGTGCCAGCAAGGCAGCGAACACCGGGGAGCTGTTTTTT	CASKAANTGELFF
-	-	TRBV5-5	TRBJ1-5	TGTGCCAGCAGCTTGGCGACAGGCGCCGTCAATCAGCCCCAGCATTTT	CASSLATGAVNQPQHF
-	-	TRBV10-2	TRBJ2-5	TGCGCCAGCAGTGAACCGGCAGAGAACCAAGAGACCCAGTACTTC	CASSEPAENQETQYF
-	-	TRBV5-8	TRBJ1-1	TGTGCCAGCAGCTTGGAGGCGGCCATGAACACTGAAGCTTTCTTT	CASSLEAAMNTEAFF
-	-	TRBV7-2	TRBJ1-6	TGTGCCAGCAGCTTAGCGATTGGGGGCGATCTCGGATCACCCCTCCACTTT	CASSLAIGGDLGSPLHF
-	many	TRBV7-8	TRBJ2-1	TGTGCCAGCAGCTTGACTTTAGGGGGAGCTTCTGAGAATGAGCAGTTCTTC	CASSLTLGGASENEQFF
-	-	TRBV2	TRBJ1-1	TGTGCCAGCACACCTCGAGGCGGGGGCACTGAAGCTTTCTTT	CASTPRGGGTEAFF
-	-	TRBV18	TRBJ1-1	TGTGCCAGCTCCCCCCCTAACGTATATACAGCTTTCTTT	CASSPPNVYTAFF
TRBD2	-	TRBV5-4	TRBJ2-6	TGTGCCAGCAGCCGATTTGGGACTAGCGGGGCTTACTCTGGGGCCAACGTCCTGACTTTC	CASSRFGTSGAYSGANVLTF
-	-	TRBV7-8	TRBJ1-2	TGTGCCAGCAGCCAAAACAATGTCAGGGTTAACTATGGCTACACCTTC	CASSQNNVRVNYGYTF
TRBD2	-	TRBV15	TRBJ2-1	TGTGCCACCAGCAGAGCGTTACTAGCGGGAGTCAACAATGAGCAGTTCTTC	CATSRALLAGVNNEQFF
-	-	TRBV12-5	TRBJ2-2	TGTGCTAGTGGTTACGGACTAAACACCGGGGAGCTGTTTTTT	CASGYGLNTGELFF
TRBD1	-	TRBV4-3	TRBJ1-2	TGCGCCAGCAGCCAAGATCGTGGCAGGGGGTTCTATGGCTACACCTTC	CASSQDRGRGFYGYTF
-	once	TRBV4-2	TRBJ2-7	TGTGCCAGCAGCCAAGTGGGTCAGGGCTCCTACGAGCAGTACTTC	CASSQVGQGSYEQYF
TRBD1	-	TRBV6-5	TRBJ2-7	TGTGCCAGCAGACAAAACAGGGGCCCCTACGAGCAGTACTTC	CASRQNRGPYEQYF
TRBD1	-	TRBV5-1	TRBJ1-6	TGCGCCAGCAGCATAGGACAGGGATTAAATTCACCCCTCCACTTT	CASSIGQGLNSPLHF
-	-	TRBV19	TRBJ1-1	TGTGCCAGTAGTTCAACAGAGAACACTGAAGCTTTCTTT	CASSSTENTEAFF
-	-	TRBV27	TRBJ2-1	TGTGCCAGCAGTTTATCGTGGAGGATAGGACGTCGGAATGAGCAGTTCTTC	CASSLSWRIGRRNEQFF
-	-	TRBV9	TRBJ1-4	TGTGCCAGCAGCGTAAGCCCCGGGTATAATGAAAAACTGTTTTTT	CASSVSPGYNEKLFF
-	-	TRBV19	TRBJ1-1	TGTGCCAGTAGTACCCGGACATCCAACACTGAAGCTTTCTTT	CASSTRTSNTEAFF
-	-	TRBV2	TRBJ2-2	TGTGCCAGCAGTGAGGGGGAGCTGTTTTTT	CASSEGELFF
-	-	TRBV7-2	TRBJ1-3	TGTGCCAGCAGCCCATTAGCAATTTCAGGGAGTGGAAACACCATATATTTT	CASSPLAISGSGNTIYF
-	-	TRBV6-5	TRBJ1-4	TGTGCCAGCAGTTTCCTTCGGACTGCAACTAATGAAAAACTGTTTTTT	CASSFLRTATNEKLFF
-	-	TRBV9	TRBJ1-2	TGTGCCAGCAGCGTCTCCGGGTTTAATAACTATGGCTACACCTTC	CASSVSGFNNYGYTF
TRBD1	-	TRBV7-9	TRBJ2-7	TGTGCCAGCAGCTTTAGTGGGACAGGGGGCGAGCAGTACTTC	CASSFSGTGGEQYF
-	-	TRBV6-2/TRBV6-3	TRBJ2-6	TGTGCCAGCAGTTTACAGTTTCTCTCTGGGGCCAACGTCCTGACTTTC	CASSLQFLSGANVLTF
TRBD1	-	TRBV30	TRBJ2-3	TGTGCCTGGAGTAGGACAGGGGGGACAGATACGCAGTATTTT	CAWSRTGGTDTQYF
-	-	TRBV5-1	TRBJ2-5	TGCGCCAGCAGCTTGGGATCCCAAGAGACCCAGTACTTC	CASSLGSQETQYF
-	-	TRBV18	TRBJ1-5	TGTGCCAGCTTCCAGGGCACGCATCAGCCCCAGCATTTT	CASFQGTHQPQHF
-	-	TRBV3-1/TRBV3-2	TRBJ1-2	TGTGCCAGCAGCCCCACGGGAGGCAAATACGGCTACACCTTC	CASSPTGGKYGYTF
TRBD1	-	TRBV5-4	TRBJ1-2	TGTGCCAGCAGCACCCGGGCGGGACAGGGGGCGGGTGGCTACACCTTC	CASSTRAGQGAGGYTF
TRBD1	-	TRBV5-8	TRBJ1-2	TGTGCCAGCAGCTGGGGACAGGGTCGGGAAGGCTACACCTTC	CASSWGQGREGYTF
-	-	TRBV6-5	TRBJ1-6	TGTGCCAGCAGTTACGGGGGGCAGGATTCACCCCTCCACTTT	CASSYGGQDSPLHF
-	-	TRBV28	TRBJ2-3	TGTGCCAGCAGTGTATCCCCCTGGTGGGACAAACTAACTAGCACAGATACGCAGTATTTT	CASSVSPWWDKLTSTDTQYF
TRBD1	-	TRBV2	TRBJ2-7	TGTGCCAGCAGTGGAGATAGGGGACAGGCCTACGAGCAGTACTTC	CASSGDRGQAYEQYF
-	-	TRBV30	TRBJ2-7	TGTGCCTGGGCGGTATCGGGGGACTACGAGCAGTACTTC	CAWAVSGDYEQYF
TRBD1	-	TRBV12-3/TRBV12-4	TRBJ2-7	TGTGCCAGCAGCTTCACAGGGGTCGAGCAGTACTTC	CASSFTGVEQYF
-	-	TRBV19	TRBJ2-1	TGTGCCAGTAAGTCGGGGCTCTCCTACAATGAGCAGTTCTTC	CASKSGLSYNEQFF
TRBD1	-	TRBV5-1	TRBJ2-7	TGCGCCAGCAACCAGGACAGGGGGTCCTACGAGCAGTACTTC	CASNQDRGSYEQYF
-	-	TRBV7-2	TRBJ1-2	TGTGCCAGCAGCTTAGACATCGATGGTGGCTACACCTTC	CASSLDIDGGYTF
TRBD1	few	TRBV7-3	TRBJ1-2	TGTGCCAGCAGCTTAGCCGGGACAGATGGCTACACCTTC	CASSLAGTDGYTF
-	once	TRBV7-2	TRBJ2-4	TGTGCCAGCAGCTTAGAGAAAAAAAACATTCAGTACTTC	CASSLEKKNIQYF
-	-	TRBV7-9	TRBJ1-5	TGTGCCAGCAGCTTGATGTTTAGCAATCAGCCCCAGCATTTT	CASSLMFSNQPQHF
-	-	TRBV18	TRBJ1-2	TGTGCCAGCTCACCACCCTATCTGACAGTCTATGGCTACACCTTC	CASSPPYLTVYGYTF
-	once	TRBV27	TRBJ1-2	TGTGCCAGCAGTTCACTTTTGGCGTTTAACTATGGCTACACCTTC	CASSSLLAFNYGYTF
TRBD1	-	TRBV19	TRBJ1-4	TGTGCCAGTAGTATAGATCGACAGGGGAATGAAAAACTGTTTTTT	CASSIDRQGNEKLFF
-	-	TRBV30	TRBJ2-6	TGTGCCTGGAGTGTACCGGGACTCTCCGGGGCCAACGTCCTGACTTTC	CAWSVPGLSGANVLTF
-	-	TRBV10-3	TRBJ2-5	TGTGCCATCAGACGGGAGAACGGGGAGACCCAGTACTTC	CAIRRENGETQYF
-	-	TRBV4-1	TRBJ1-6	TGCGCCAGCAGCGTCACAGGATTAAATTCACCCCTCCACTTT	CASSVTGLNSPLHF
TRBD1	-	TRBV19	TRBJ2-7	TGTGCCAGTAGCGACGGGACAGGGCAGTACGAGCAGTACTTC	CASSDGTGQYEQYF
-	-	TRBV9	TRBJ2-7	TGTGCCAGCAGCGCCAGAGTCGAGCAGTACTTC	CASSARVEQYF
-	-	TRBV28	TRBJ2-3	TGTGCCAGCAGTTCGCCCTCCGGACTCACAGATACGCAGTATTTT	CASSSPSGLTDTQYF
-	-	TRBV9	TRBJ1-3	TGTGCCAGCAGCGTAGACCTTAGCTCTGGAAACACCATATATTTT	CASSVDLSSGNTIYF